The next 30 T cell receptor beta chains were all read from a single sample in a study of cytomegalovirus exposure and HLA in healthy donors. PCR was performed using 60 Vbeta and 13 Jbeta primers. Sequenced by immunoSEQ multiplex PCR; TCRdb stores in-frame clones only, minus some. Among about 240,000 clones listed, about 81% were seen once. The sample consisted of PBMCs. These receptors originate from a woman in her forties in good health and CMV-seropositive.

The chain links TRBV18 to TRBJ1-3; weak D call: TRBD1 (6 bases). The CDR3 length is 17 residues. Trimming removed 0 bases at V and 4 bases at J, with 16 bases between. CDR1 and CDR2 from the germline V gene are KGHSH and LQKENI. This CDR3 reads CASSPPGGRGKGNTIYF. CDR3 DNA sequence: TGTGCCAGCTCACCACCTGGAGGAAGGGGGAAAGGAAACACCATATATTTT.

The chain couples TRBV19 to TRBJ1-5; 7 bases are a match to TRBD1. The CDR3 extends over 15 amino acids. The germline V gene encodes CDR1 LNHDA and CDR2 SQIVND (reference sequence). The J segment lost 2 bases and the V segment lost 7 bases, leaving 8 bases of the junction unmatched. The CDR3 DNA is TGTGCCAGTAAGGGTGGAGGGGGCGGCAATCAGCCCCAGCATTTT. Translation gives CASKGGGGGNQPQHF.

This clone was observed once. The chain has TRBV18 and TRBJ2-3; 9 nucleotides match TRBD1. The V and J ends lost 6 bases and 1 base, in that order; junction bases with no gene match: 8. The CDR3 has 16 amino acids. CDR1 KGHSH and CDR2 LQKENI come from the germline V gene. The CDR3 DNA is TGTGCCAGCTCTCGTCGACAGGGGGACGGCACAGATACGCAGTATTTT. Protein: CASSRRQGDGTDTQYF.

The chain links TRBV10-1 to TRBJ1-2, with D unclear. Trimming took off 2 bases at V and 5 bases at J, with 9 bases between the two ends. CDR1 and CDR2 (germline): WNHNN, SYGVQD (reference sequence). This CDR3 spans 13 amino acids. CDR3 residues: CASSEQGGYGYTF. In DNA form, the CDR3 reads TGCGCCAGCAGTGAGCAAGGCGGGTATGGCTACACCTTC.

This sequence joins TRBV7-3 and TRBJ2-1; the match to TRBD2 covers 8 bases. The germline V gene has CDR1 SGHTA and CDR2 FQGTGA. The CDR3 sequence is 15 residues long. V lost 2 bases and J lost 5; bases outside the gene matches: 5. Here the CDR3 reads CASSLSSGGNNEQFF. DNA for the CDR3: TGTGCCAGCAGCTTATCCAGCGGGGGCAACAATGAGCAGTTCTTC.

A remark on this clone: One junction end disagrees with the germline gene, perhaps due to a read error. The chain carries TRBV7-2 and TRBJ2-1; 7 bases line up with TRBD2. Germline V lookup: CDR1 SGHTA, CDR2 FQGNSA. The CDR3 loop spans 13 amino acids. For the CDR3, the DNA is TGTGCCAGCAGCCCAGAGGGTGGGAGGGCCCCCCTCTTC. Protein product: CASSPEGGRAPLF.

This clone was seen only a few times. The CDR3 sequence is CASSVLAGGNEQFF. CDR3 DNA: TGTGCCAGCAGTGTACTAGCGGGAGGAAATGAGCAGTTCTTC. The chain couples TRBV9 to TRBJ2-1, with TRBD2 matching over 12 bases. With 5 bases clipped from V and 7 bases from J, the junction kept 4 bases outside the gene matches. The CDR3 spans 14 residues. Germline CDR1 is SGDLS and CDR2 is YYNGEE.

This chain links TRBV7-2 with TRBJ1-2; TRBD1 aligns across 7 bases. Germline CDR1 SGHTA, CDR2 FQGNSA. Trimming cost V 7 bases and J 2 bases; bases outside gene matches: 4. This CDR3 contains 13 residues. CDR3 sequence reads: CASTKDRNYGYTF. The DNA of the CDR3 is TGTGCCAGCACCAAGGACAGGAACTATGGCTACACCTTC.

CDR3 in amino acids: CASSWLAGSRTDTQYF. The CDR3 DNA follows: TGTGCCAGTAGTTGGTTAGCGGGGTCCCGCACAGATACGCAGTATTTT. The chain is built from TRBV19 and TRBJ2-3; 8 bases are a match to TRBD2. This CDR3 is built from 16 residues. The V and J ends lost 5 bases and 1 base, in that order; junction bases with no gene match: 8. Germline V CDR1 and CDR2: LNHDA, SQIVND (reference sequence).

The chain has TRBV15 and TRBJ2-2; 7 positions agree with TRBD2. Unmatched junction bases numbered 10, after V lost 2 bases and J lost 4 bases. The CDR3 is 17 amino acids. Germline V gene data show CDR1 as LNHNV and CDR2 as YYDKDF (reference sequence). CDR3 sequence: CATSRQSAGAATGELFF. CDR3 DNA: TGTGCCACCAGCAGACAATCGGCGGGAGCGGCCACCGGGGAGCTGTTTTTT.

This clone has just one count. The chain employs TRBV30 and TRBJ2-7; TRBD1 matches at 7 bases. The CDR3 is made up of 13 amino acids. Unmatched junction bases numbered 5, after V lost 4 bases and J lost 2 bases. Germline-derived CDR1 and CDR2 are GTSNPN and SVGIG (reference sequence). The CDR3 nucleotides are TGTGCCTGGAACACAGGGGCGCCCTACGAGCAGTACTTC. Translation: CAWNTGAPYEQYF.

The rearrangement joins TRBV10-1 to TRBJ2-5; 7 nucleotides line up with TRBD2. CDR3 length equals 16 residues. Germline V gene lookup returns CDR1 WNHNN and CDR2 SYGVQD (reference sequence). The ends lost 0 bases at V and 4 bases at J; junction bases unmatched: 8. The CDR3 nucleotides read TGCGCCAGCAGTGAGTCTGGCGGGAGTGGAGGAGAGACCCAGTACTTC. Translated: CASSESGGSGGETQYF.

This chain uses TRBV5-4 with TRBJ1-1; D is ambiguous. V shed 3 bases and J shed 1 base, with 7 bases lying between them. The CDR3 covers 13 residues. CDR1 and CDR2 from the germline V gene are SGHNT and YYREEE (reference sequence). CDR3 nucleotides: TGTGCCAGCAGCTCACGAGAGAACACTGAAGCTTTCTTT. Its translation is CASSSRENTEAFF.

The chain combines TRBV30 with TRBJ1-5; no firm D call. The CDR3 has 13 residues. V lost 1 base to trimming and J lost 6 bases, with 10 bases between them. Germline CDR1 GTSNPN, CDR2 SVGIG (reference sequence). The CDR3 protein is CAWSDPPSQPQHF. DNA for the CDR3: TGTGCCTGGAGTGACCCCCCGAGTCAGCCCCAGCATTTT.

The gene calls are TRBV5-1 and TRBJ1-1; D ambiguous. The germline V gene encodes CDR1 SGHRS and CDR2 YFSETQ. CDR3 length equals 14 residues. Trimming stripped 0 bases from V and 3 bases from J, with 9 bases between. The CDR3 nucleotides read TGCGCCAGCAGCTTGGCCGGGGTGGACACTGAAGCTTTCTTT. Translation gives CASSLAGVDTEAFF.

V is TRBV6-1 and J is TRBJ2-1; 7 positions agree with TRBD2. V was clipped by 3 bases and J by 0 bases; unmatched bases: 2. This CDR3 spans 15 amino acids. Germline loops: CDR1 MNHNS, CDR2 SASEGT. The DNA of the CDR3 is TGTGCCAGCAGTGAGGCTAGCGGCTCCTACAATGAGCAGTTCTTC. Residues: CASSEASGSYNEQFF.

The chain is built from TRBV30 and TRBJ1-1; 7 bases map to TRBD1. The CDR3 totals 11 residues. Germline V CDR1 and CDR2: GTSNPN, SVGIG (reference sequence). Germline trimming cut 5 bases from V and 11 bases from J; bases unmatched to any gene: 8. The CDR3 nucleotides are TGTGCCTGGGTACGGGAGGGACAGGCTTTCTTT. Its translation is CAWVREGQAFF.

The rearrangement links TRBV4-3 to TRBJ2-5, with unresolved D. The DNA end favors TRBJ2-7, so the J call may be wrong. Germline V gene lookup returns CDR1 LGHNA and CDR2 YSLEER. This CDR3 contains 14 residues. CDR3 in amino acids: CASRIYPESYEQYF. The DNA for the CDR3 is TGCGCCAGCAGAATTTACCCCGAATCCTACGAGCAGTACTTC.

The chain employs TRBV4-2 and TRBJ2-1; 7 bases fit TRBD1. The V gene's germline CDR1 is LGHNA and CDR2 YNFKEQ. V lost 4 bases, J lost 10 bases, and 7 bases stayed unmatched. The CDR3 extends over 13 amino acids. CDR3 amino acids: CASSRDRGGEQFF. The CDR3, as DNA: TGTGCCAGCAGCCGTGATCGAGGGGGCGAGCAGTTCTTC.

The chain combines TRBV5-4 with TRBJ2-1; 9 positions match TRBD2. Germline V lookup: CDR1 SGHNT, CDR2 YYREEE (reference sequence). The CDR3 totals 14 residues. V trimming: 9 bases; J trimming: 7 bases; junction bases outside the gene matches: 11. This chain's CDR3 is CATGKGGRENEQFF. The CDR3 nucleotides are TGTGCCACCGGGAAGGGCGGGAGGGAGAATGAGCAGTTCTTC.

This clone was observed a single time. Germline and junction disagree at one end, which may indicate a read error. This chain uses TRBV7-8 with TRBJ2-3; the match to TRBD2 covers 8 bases. CDR1 is SGHVS, CDR2 FQNEAQ, per germline. The CDR3 consists of 16 residues. Here the CDR3 reads CASSLRVRTSKDTQYF. The CDR3 DNA is TGTGCCAGCAGCTTAAGGGTTCGGACTAGCAAAGATACGCAGTATTTT.

CDR3 protein: CASSPKPHARTGGFNEQFF. As DNA, the CDR3 is TGCGCCAGCTCTCCGAAACCCCACGCCCGGACAGGGGGCTTCAATGAGCAGTTCTTC. J is TRBJ2-1 and V is TRBV4-3, with TRBD1 identical over 11 bases. V was pared by 8 bases and J by 6 bases, with 21 bases of the junction left unmatched. The CDR3 is 19 amino acids. CDR1 is LGHNA and CDR2 is YSLEER in the germline V gene.

This chain joins TRBV29-1 and TRBJ2-3, with 9 nucleotides matching TRBD1. V dropped 0 bases and J dropped 2; count of bases not matched to a gene: 6. There are 16 residues in the CDR3. Germline-derived CDR1 and CDR2 are SQVTM and ANQGSEA. As DNA, the CDR3 is TGCAGCGTTGAAGATCCGGACAGGGGAACCACAGATACGCAGTATTTT. Translating gives CSVEDPDRGTTDTQYF.

The chain has TRBV10-3 and TRBJ2-3; TRBD1 matches at 9 bases. The germline gives CDR1 ENHRY, CDR2 SYGVKD. This CDR3 is built from 19 residues. The trim removed 8 bases at V and 0 bases at J, leaving 18 bases unmatched. For the CDR3, the DNA is TGTGCCATCGGGCTGGGGACAGGGTTAGACTCTTTCAGCACAGATACGCAGTATTTT. It is translated as CAIGLGTGLDSFSTDTQYF.

The rearrangement links TRBV7-9 to TRBJ2-2; 11 bases match TRBD1. The CDR3 has 15 residues. The V gene's germline CDR1 is SEHNR and CDR2 FQNEAQ (reference sequence). V gave up 5 bases and J gave up 7 bases; unmatched junction bases: 6. The CDR3 loop is CASSPTDRGLGELFF. CDR3 DNA: TGTGCCAGCAGCCCCACGGACAGGGGGCTCGGGGAGCTGTTTTTT. Supplemented by reference TRBV7-9 and TRBJ2-2, the full variable domain reads DTGVSQNPRHKITKRGQNVTFRCDPISEHNRLYWYRQTLGQGPEFLTYFQNEAQLEKSRLLSDRFSAERPKGSFSTLEIQRTEQGDSAMYLCASSPTDRGLGELFFGEGSRLTVL.

The J gene is TRBJ1-1, the V gene TRBV4-3; D is undetermined. There are 16 residues in the CDR3. Germline V CDR1 and CDR2: LGHNA, YSLEER. V lost 0 bases to trimming and J lost 3 bases, with 14 bases between them. DNA for the CDR3: TGCGCCAGCAGCCAAGATCGCGGAGGCTACGACACTGAAGCTTTCTTT. This encodes CASSQDRGGYDTEAFF.

CDR3: CASSLTGGPPGEQFF. The CDR3 nucleotides read TGTGCCAGCAGCTTAACGGGAGGGCCACCAGGTGAGCAGTTCTTC. The chain carries TRBV11-2 and TRBJ2-1; 8 bases agree with TRBD2. The CDR3 totals 15 residues. CDR1 is SGHAT and CDR2 is FQNNGV in the germline V gene. J gave up 9 bases and V 2 bases, and 9 bases lay outside the gene matches.

This clone came up a few times. The gene calls are TRBV4-3 and TRBJ2-7; 9 positions agree with TRBD1. The CDR3 totals 15 residues. Germline V gene data show CDR1 as LGHNA and CDR2 as YSLEER. Trimming at V came to 1 base and at J to 9 bases, leaving 10 bases not matched to a gene. The CDR3 protein is CASSQAPGTGYGQYF. CDR3 DNA: TGCGCCAGCAGCCAAGCGCCCGGGACAGGGTATGGGCAGTACTTC.

The genes are TRBV30 and TRBJ1-1; D is perhaps TRBD1 (5 bases). This CDR3 contains 13 residues. V was pared by 2 bases and J by 0 bases, with 7 bases between. The V gene's germline CDR1 is GTSNPN and CDR2 SVGIG (reference sequence). In DNA form, the CDR3 reads TGTGCCTGGAGTCAACAGGTGAACACTGAAGCTTTCTTT. Translation: CAWSQQVNTEAFF.

This clone was seen a single time. The V and J genes are TRBV6-5 and TRBJ2-6, with 7 bases identical to TRBD1. The junction had 7 bases not matched to a gene; V was cut back by 8 bases and J by 3 bases. CDR3 length: 15 residues. Per the germline V gene, CDR1 is MNHEY and CDR2 is SVGAGI. CDR3 residues: CASSMTGIGANVLTF. The CDR3 DNA is TGTGCCAGCTCTATGACAGGGATTGGGGCCAACGTCCTGACTTTC.